Listed below are T cell receptor beta chains from one sample, sequenced in a study of T cell clonotyping in hematopoietic cell transplantation. Clones were read by immunoSEQ multiplex PCR, and TCRdb kept only the in-frame ones, dropping some. The table records 8,400 or so clones, 66% of them present only once. The sample was peripheral blood mononuclear cells, taken 100 days after allogeneic stem cell transplant. The receptors originated from a male patient in his sixties who had an allogeneic stem cell transplant from an unrelated donor, so the T cells may come from the graft donor. Some clones in this sample may be carry-over from other donors' samples. The CDR3 runs from the conserved cysteine through the conserved F or W. Each record gives: D gene, J gene, V gene, CDR3 protein, CDR3 DNA. D genes are given only for firm matches.

d_call: TRBD2; j_call: TRBJ2-2; v_call: TRBV2; cdr3_aa: CASGPVAGWTGELFF; cdr3_nt: TGTGCCAGCGGCCCCGTAGCGGGGTGGACCGGGGAGCTGTTTTTT
d_call: .; j_call: TRBJ2-7; v_call: TRBV30; cdr3_aa: CAWSLDGYEQYF; cdr3_nt: TGTGCCTGGAGTTTGGACGGGTACGAGCAGTACTTC
d_call: .; j_call: TRBJ2-1; v_call: TRBV6-5; cdr3_aa: CASSYYRDMINEQFF; cdr3_nt: TGTGCCAGCAGTTATTACCGGGACATGATCAATGAGCAGTTCTTC